Presented here are 22 T cell receptor beta chains from one specimen sequenced in a study of blood T cells in healthy people across ages. Next came a second PCR, run for about 7 to 12 cycles, which used a sample-barcoded 5' primer along with a J-beta primer mix. TCRdb reprocessed the 5' RACE reads with MiXCR, giving one entry per CDR3 protein. The top ten clones hold 20% to 25% of a sample with fewer than 900,000 distinct CDR3 sequences, about 40% of them seen once. Sequencing was done on a sample of blood. The receptors derive from a woman aged 55-69 years in good health.

DNA for the CDR3: TGTGCCAGCGCCATGGGCAGGCAAGAGACCCAGTACTTC. This encodes CASAMGRQETQYF. This chain uses TRBV2 with TRBJ2-5; D is ambiguous. The V gene's germline CDR1 is SNHLY and CDR2 FYNNEI. V was shortened by 8 bases and J by 2 bases, with 12 bases between the two germline ends. The length of the CDR3 is 13 residues. The full variable domain, with the rest looked up from reference TRBV2 and TRBJ2-5, is EPEVTQTPSHQVTQMGQEVILRCVPISNHLYFYWYRQILGQKVEFLVSFYNNEISEKSEIFDDQFSVERPDGSNFTLKIRSTKLEDSAMYFCASAMGRQETQYFGPGTRLLVL.

In its sample, this clonotype was seen a few times. V and J are TRBV12-3 or TRBV12-4 and TRBJ2-7, with D possibly being TRBD2 (6 bases). The CDR3 is made up of 15 amino acids. The V and J ends lost 1 base and 3 bases respectively, with 13 bases between them. DNA of the CDR3: TGTGCCAGCAGTTTAGGCGGGGCGTTCCACTACGAGCAGTACTTC. Residues: CASSLGGAFHYEQYF.

The CDR3 loop reads CASSLSGIGNQPQHF. In DNA form, the CDR3 reads TGTGCCAGCAGCCTCAGCGGGATAGGCAATCAGCCCCAGCATTTT. The chain carries TRBV7-2 and TRBJ1-5; no definite D call. Germline V gene lookup returns CDR1 SGHTA and CDR2 FQGNSA. V lost 5 bases to trimming and J lost 2 bases, with 13 bases between them. This CDR3 has 15 amino acids.

The chain combines TRBV3-1 with TRBJ2-3; 8 nucleotides agree with TRBD2. The CDR3 consists of 13 residues. V lost 2 bases to trimming and J lost 10 bases; unmatched junction nucleotides: 5. Germline CDR1 reads LGHDT; CDR2 reads YNNKEL (reference sequence). This CDR3 is CASSQQTSGPQYF. The CDR3, as DNA: TGTGCCAGCAGCCAACAAACTAGCGGTCCGCAGTATTTT.

The chain uses TRBV3-1 and TRBJ2-7; D perhaps matches TRBD1 (5 bases). The end of the DNA aligns better with TRBJ2-5, so the J call may be wrong. The CDR3 runs 15 residues. The germline CDR1 and CDR2 sequences are LGHDT and YNNKEL (reference sequence). Here the CDR3 reads CASSLVSSGMETQYF. DNA of the CDR3: TGTGCCAGCAGCCTCGTTTCGTCAGGGATGGAGACCCAGTACTTC.

V usage is TRBV9 and J usage is TRBJ2-1, with TRBD2 matching over 11 bases. J was trimmed by 5 bases and V by 3 bases; bases with no gene match: 10. Looked up from germline, CDR1 is SGDLS and CDR2 is YYNGEE. CDR3 length equals 17 residues. The CDR3, as DNA: TGTGCCAGCAGCGGGGGGACGGGACTAGCGGACCACAATGAGCAGTTCTTC. Its translation is CASSGGTGLADHNEQFF.

The rearrangement joins TRBV10-3 to TRBJ1-1, with 8 bases fitting TRBD1. With 0 bases clipped from V and 3 bases from J, the junction kept 9 bases outside the gene matches. Per the germline V gene, CDR1 is ENHRY and CDR2 is SYGVKD. This CDR3 contains 17 residues. The CDR3 nucleotides are TGTGCCATCAGTGAGTCGACAGGGGTCGTCTGGGACACTGAAGCTTTCTTT. The encoded protein is CAISESTGVVWDTEAFF.

The chain uses TRBV20-1 and TRBJ2-7; a weak D match, TRBD1 (6 bases). The CDR3 contains 14 residues. The V end lost 2 bases, the J end lost 5 bases, and 16 bases lay between the germline ends. From germline, CDR1 is DFQATT and CDR2 SNEGSKA (reference sequence). As DNA, the CDR3 is TGCAGTGCTAGACCGGACAGATGGGGTAACGAGCAGTACTTC. Translation gives CSARPDRWGNEQYF.

This clonotype occurred a few times. V usage is TRBV20-1 and J usage is TRBJ2-2; 8 nucleotides match TRBD2. CDR1 and CDR2 (germline): DFQATT, SNEGSKA (reference sequence). The CDR3 is 16 amino acids. Trimming removed 0 bases from V and 3 bases from J; junction bases left unmatched: 6. CDR3 loop: CSAREAGAGDTGELFF. The CDR3, as DNA: TGCAGTGCTAGAGAAGCGGGGGCCGGGGACACCGGGGAGCTGTTTTTT.

In its sample, this clonotype was seen a few times. A much larger clone is a single base away; this may be a read error. This chain connects TRBV20-1 to TRBJ2-4; TRBD2 agrees at 7 bases. This CDR3 is 12 amino acids long. Per the germline V gene, CDR1 is DFQATT and CDR2 is SNEGSKA (reference sequence). Here the CDR3 reads CSTRMGREIQYF. CDR3 coding DNA: TGCAGTACTAGAATGGGGCGGGAGATTCAGTACTTC.

This clonotype appeared many times. The DNA for the CDR3 is TGCAGTGCTAGAAGGCCGGAGGGGATAAATGAGCAGTTCTTC. It encodes CSARRPEGINEQFF. The rearrangement links TRBV20-1 to TRBJ2-1; D possibly corresponds to TRBD2 (6 bases). CDR3 size: 14 residues. The germline V gene has CDR1 DFQATT and CDR2 SNEGSKA (reference sequence). V lost 2 bases, J lost 7 bases, and 15 bases lay in between.

The chain links TRBV20-1 to TRBJ1-1; D perhaps matches TRBD1 (5 bases). CDR1 and CDR2 (germline): DFQATT, SNEGSKA (reference sequence). The CDR3 runs 13 residues. Trimming stripped 0 bases from V and 8 bases from J, with 13 bases between. For the CDR3, the DNA is TGCAGTGCTAGAGATACGGGCAGGGCCGAAGCTTTCTTT. Translation gives CSARDTGRAEAFF.

The gene calls are TRBV12-3 or TRBV12-4 and TRBJ2-4, with D perhaps assigned TRBD1 or TRBD2 (5 bases each). The CDR3 runs 14 residues. V dropped 6 bases and J dropped 7 bases, with 16 bases sitting between them. CDR3 DNA: TGTGCCAGCAGCTCCGATGGGGGAACCAACATTCAGTACTTC. Encoded protein: CASSSDGGTNIQYF.

V gene TRBV6-5 combines with J gene TRBJ2-3, with 9 bases aligning to TRBD2. This CDR3 is built from 15 residues. Germline-derived CDR1 and CDR2 are MNHEY and SVGAGI. With 2 bases clipped from V and 2 bases from J, the junction kept 2 bases outside the gene matches. In nucleotides, the CDR3 is TGTGCCAGCAGTTACCTAGCGGGACCCACAGATACGCAGTATTTT. This codes for CASSYLAGPTDTQYF.

The chain carries TRBV11-1 and TRBJ1-1; TRBD1 aligns across 9 bases. V was clipped by 5 bases and J by 11 bases; unmatched bases: 9. The germline gives CDR1 SGHAT, CDR2 FQDESV (reference sequence). The CDR3 runs to 13 residues. The DNA of the CDR3 is TGTGCCAGCAGCAACTACAGGGGGCGCGGGGCTTTCTTT. Translated, it gives CASSNYRGRGAFF.

This clonotype was detected ten times or more. The genes are TRBV29-1 and TRBJ2-7; D unclear. Trimming pared 2 bases from V and 2 bases from J, leaving 13 bases between. This CDR3 has 14 residues. Per the germline V gene, CDR1 is SQVTM and CDR2 is ANQGSEA. In nucleotides, the CDR3 is TGCAGCGTTGAAACACATGACCGACCCTACGAGCAGTACTTC. It translates to CSVETHDRPYEQYF.

This clonotype turned up a few times. The CDR3, as DNA: TGTGCCAGCAGTTACTCTAGCGGTTATTCCTACGAGCAGTACTTC. Translating gives CASSYSSGYSYEQYF. The chain links TRBV6-5 to TRBJ2-7, with D tentatively TRBD2 (6 bases). Per germline, CDR1 MNHEY and CDR2 SVGAGI. This CDR3 has 15 residues. Trimming left V 0 bases short and J 1 base short, with 10 bases between.

The V gene is TRBV6-5, the J gene TRBJ2-1, with D possibly being TRBD1 or TRBD2 (5 bases each). Germline V gives CDR1 MNHEY, CDR2 SVGAGI. The CDR3 has 14 residues. The ends were cut back, 7 bases at V and 4 bases at J, with 14 bases in the middle. The CDR3 loop is CASKAGSGYNEQFF. The CDR3 DNA follows: TGTGCCAGCAAAGCAGGGAGTGGGTACAATGAGCAGTTCTTC.

Worth noting for this clonotype: This may be a read error, as it is one base from a much larger clone. This chain connects TRBV6-6 to TRBJ1-2; 10 bases match TRBD1. Germline lookup yields CDR1 MNHNY and CDR2 SVGAGI (reference sequence). Trimming removed 8 bases from V and 4 bases from J; junction bases left unmatched: 1. The CDR3 extends over 12 amino acids. The CDR3 region is CASGQGGYGYTF. The CDR3 region has the DNA TGTGCCAGCGGACAGGGGGGCTATGGCTACACCTTC.

J is TRBJ2-1 and V is TRBV9, with D possibly being TRBD1 or TRBD2 (5 bases each). The V and J ends lost 0 bases and 1 base respectively, with 8 bases between them. CDR3 length equals 15 residues. CDR1 and CDR2 (germline): SGDLS, YYNGEE. CDR3 amino acids: CASSVGDASYNEQFF. CDR3 DNA: TGTGCCAGCAGCGTAGGGGACGCATCCTACAATGAGCAGTTCTTC.

There are many counts of this clonotype. The chain joins TRBV20-1 to TRBJ2-7, with D unresolved. The ends were cut back, 2 bases at V and 3 bases at J, with 11 bases in the middle. The CDR3 has 13 amino acids. The germline CDR1 and CDR2 sequences are DFQATT and SNEGSKA (reference sequence). CDR3 sequence: CSARREMVYEQYF. The CDR3 DNA follows: TGCAGTGCTAGAAGGGAAATGGTCTACGAGCAGTACTTC.

There are a few counts of this clonotype. It may be a read error: a sequence one base away is much more abundant. The V gene is TRBV12-3 or TRBV12-4, the J gene TRBJ1-5; D is uncertain. This CDR3 has 13 amino acids. The CDR3 sequence is CASSFRINQPRHF. The CDR3, as DNA: TGTGCCAGCAGTTTTAGAATCAATCAGCCCCGGCATTTT.